This TCR beta chain was observed in a study of Ad26.COV2.S vaccination and SARS-CoV-2 variants. Study in general: Donor allocation was to the COV1001 Ad26.COV2.S trial arm.

Sequenced by immunoSEQ multiplex PCR; TCRdb stores in-frame clones only, minus some. The profile covers some 370,000 clones, with about 80% appearing a single time and almost 7.5% taken by the ten largest. V was trimmed by 4 bases and J by 4 bases, leaving 12 bases between them. Per the germline V gene, CDR1 is SGHKS and CDR2 is YYEKEE (reference sequence). The CDR3 covers 14 residues. This sample's treatment: about 20 received Ad26.COV2.S at low or high dose, single or two shots; about five received placebo; per-sample allocation not given. Samples were taken on day 63 after the first vaccine or placebo injection.

Material: peripheral blood, obtained in a trial of Ad26.COV2.S vaccine versus placebo. The chain carries TRBV5-5 and TRBJ2-1, with D tentatively TRBD2 (7 bases). The receptor's source is a person between 18 and 59 years old who received the Ad26.COV2.S COVID-19 vaccine or a placebo. CDR3 DNA: TGTGCCAGCAGCCGGGGGGCAGGGTACAATGAGCAGTTCTTC. Translated, it gives CASSRGAGYNEQFF. Supplemented by reference TRBV5-5 and TRBJ2-1, the full variable domain reads DAGVTQSPTHLIKTRGQQVTLRCSPISGHKSVSWYQQVLGQGPQFIFQYYEKEERGRGNFPDRFSARQFPNYSSELNVNALLLGDSALYLCASSRGAGYNEQFFGPGTRLTVL.